This TCR beta chain was sequenced in a study of read filtering for tumor transcriptome and immune sequencing. Molecular barcoded adaptors covering alpha/delta and beta/gamma chains were used on around 370 ng RNA. TCRdb re-called the reads with MiXCR, one entry per CDR3 protein. The sample consists of tens of thousands of distinct CDR3 sequences, approximately 21% of them appearing once. Sequencing input: a population of CD138-negative cells sorted from bone marrow. This sequence was found in a donor aged 40 or older with multiple myeloma.

In DNA form, the CDR3 reads TGTGCCAGCAGCTTGGCTGGCGGTAACAATCAGCCCCAGCATTTT. Encoded protein: CASSLAGGNNQPQHF. This chain links TRBV5-5 with TRBJ1-5; D gene unclear. CDR3 length equals 15 residues. CDR1 and CDR2 (germline): SGHKS, YYEKEE (reference sequence). Trimming removed 0 bases from V and 3 bases from J, with 10 bases in between. Full variable domain (remainder filled in from reference TRBV5-5 and TRBJ1-5): DAGVTQSPTHLIKTRGQQVTLRCSPISGHKSVSWYQQVLGQGPQFIFQYYEKEERGRGNFPDRFSARQFPNYSSELNVNALLLGDSALYLCASSLAGGNNQPQHFGDGTRLSIL.